This is a list of T cell receptor beta chains from one sample in a study of vaccination and CD4 T cells after COVID-19. MiXCR, run by TCRdb on the PCR reads, gives a single entry per CDR3 protein. The sample lists under 15,000 distinct CDR3 sequences; 60% to 80% were seen once. Antigens of these TCRs are unknown. Sequencing was done on a sample of CD4+ T cells from blood, cultured in vitro. Every receptor here comes from a human donor who had recovered from COVID-19. CDR3s include the opening cysteine and the closing phenylalanine or tryptophan. Each record gives: clone size, J gene, D gene, CDR3 length, V gene, CDR3 protein, CDR3 DNA. D genes are given only for firm matches. Clone sizes are given selectively: once, few, many, or a class where the clone is expanded.

abundance: -
j_gene: TRBJ1-5
d_gene: TRBD1
len: 13
v_gene: TRBV15
CDR3aa: CATSRTGFQPQHF
CDR3nt: TGTGCCACCAGCAGGACAGGGTTCCAGCCCCAGCATTTT

abundance: -
j_gene: TRBJ1-5
d_gene: -
len: 14
v_gene: TRBV6-1
CDR3aa: CASILKQRNQPQHF
CDR3nt: TGTGCCAGCATACTTAAACAGCGCAATCAGCCCCAGCATTTT

abundance: few
j_gene: TRBJ1-2
d_gene: -
len: 13
v_gene: TRBV20-1
CDR3aa: CSARDTNVYGYTF
CDR3nt: TGCAGTGCTAGAGATACGAATGTCTATGGCTACACCTTC

abundance: -
j_gene: TRBJ2-5
d_gene: -
len: 14
v_gene: TRBV7-3
CDR3aa: CASSLMGTPETQYF
CDR3nt: TGTGCCAGCAGCTTAATGGGCACCCCAGAGACCCAGTACTTC

abundance: -
j_gene: TRBJ2-5
d_gene: -
len: 12
v_gene: TRBV6-1
CDR3aa: CASPSPQETQCF
CDR3nt: TGTGCCAGCCCGAGTCCGCAAGAGACCCAGTGCTTC

abundance: -
j_gene: TRBJ1-1
d_gene: -
len: 16
v_gene: TRBV6-5
CDR3aa: CASSYSSPGGVPEAFF
CDR3nt: TGTGCCAGCAGTTACTCGAGTCCCGGCGGGGTCCCTGAAGCTTTCTTT

abundance: -
j_gene: TRBJ1-1
d_gene: TRBD1
len: 14
v_gene: TRBV6-1
CDR3aa: CASSDFLGQGEAFF
CDR3nt: TGTGCCAGCAGTGACTTCTTGGGACAGGGTGAAGCTTTCTTT

abundance: -
j_gene: TRBJ2-5
d_gene: TRBD1
len: 14
v_gene: TRBV7-7
CDR3aa: CASSFRGLAETQYF
CDR3nt: TGTGCTAGCAGCTTCAGGGGGCTGGCGGAGACCCAGTACTTC

abundance: large
j_gene: TRBJ2-3
d_gene: TRBD2
len: 16
v_gene: TRBV7-6
CDR3aa: CASSLLTSAGADTQYF
CDR3nt: TGTGCCAGCAGCTTACTGACTAGCGCCGGGGCAGATACGCAGTATTTT

abundance: few
j_gene: TRBJ2-2
d_gene: TRBD2
len: 14
v_gene: TRBV20-1
CDR3aa: CSLGLAGVTGELFF
CDR3nt: TGCAGTCTGGGACTAGCGGGAGTGACCGGGGAGCTGTTTTTT

abundance: -
j_gene: TRBJ2-3
d_gene: TRBD1
len: 13
v_gene: TRBV6-1
CDR3aa: CASTQGAADTQYF
CDR3nt: TGTGCCAGCACTCAGGGGGCGGCAGATACGCAGTATTTT

abundance: -
j_gene: TRBJ2-3
d_gene: TRBD1
len: 16
v_gene: TRBV4-3
CDR3aa: CASSQEDRGATDTQYF
CDR3nt: TGCGCCAGCAGCCAAGAGGACAGGGGGGCAACAGATACGCAGTATTTT

abundance: -
j_gene: TRBJ2-5
d_gene: -
len: 11
v_gene: TRBV7-2
CDR3aa: CASSRQETQYF
CDR3nt: TGTGCCAGCAGCAGGCAGGAGACCCAGTACTTC

abundance: -
j_gene: TRBJ2-5
d_gene: -
len: 13
v_gene: TRBV5-4
CDR3aa: CASSFPGRETQYF
CDR3nt: TGTGCCAGCAGCTTTCCAGGTCGGGAGACCCAGTACTTC

abundance: -
j_gene: TRBJ2-5
d_gene: -
len: 15
v_gene: TRBV15
CDR3aa: CATSRDSTDQETQYF
CDR3nt: TGTGCCACCAGCAGAGATTCGACAGACCAAGAGACCCAGTACTTC

abundance: -
j_gene: TRBJ1-2
d_gene: TRBD1
len: 14
v_gene: TRBV20-1
CDR3aa: CSAIGPGTGYGYTF
CDR3nt: TGCAGTGCTATTGGGCCCGGGACAGGCTATGGCTACACCTTC

abundance: -
j_gene: TRBJ1-2
d_gene: -
len: 10
v_gene: TRBV20-1
CDR3aa: CTIYSYGYTF
CDR3nt: TGCACCATCTATAGCTATGGCTACACCTTC

abundance: -
j_gene: TRBJ2-3
d_gene: -
len: 14
v_gene: TRBV21-1
CDR3aa: CASSAPWGTDTQYF
CDR3nt: TGTGCCAGCAGCGCTCCTTGGGGAACAGATACGCAGTATTTT

abundance: -
j_gene: TRBJ2-3
d_gene: TRBD1
len: 15
v_gene: TRBV20-1
CDR3aa: CSASLGQGNTDTQYF
CDR3nt: TGCAGTGCTTCCCTGGGACAGGGGAACACAGATACGCAGTATTTT

abundance: -
j_gene: TRBJ1-5
d_gene: -
len: 13
v_gene: TRBV18
CDR3aa: CASSPVVDQPQHF
CDR3nt: TGTGCCAGCTCACCGGTAGTGGATCAGCCCCAGCATTTT

abundance: -
j_gene: TRBJ1-6
d_gene: -
len: 17
v_gene: TRBV15
CDR3aa: CATSRGLGSSYNSPLHF
CDR3nt: TGTGCCACCAGCAGAGGGTTAGGGAGCTCCTATAATTCACCCCTCCACTTT

abundance: few
j_gene: TRBJ1-5
d_gene: -
len: 14
v_gene: TRBV27
CDR3aa: CASSGFVGDQPQHF
CDR3nt: TGTGCCAGCTCAGGGTTTGTGGGGGATCAGCCCCAGCATTTT

abundance: -
j_gene: TRBJ2-4
d_gene: -
len: 15
v_gene: TRBV23-1
CDR3aa: CASSRRTVAKNIQYF
CDR3nt: TGCGCCAGCTCCCGGAGGACCGTAGCCAAAAACATTCAGTACTTC

abundance: -
j_gene: TRBJ1-5
d_gene: -
len: 15
v_gene: TRBV7-9
CDR3aa: CASSLGGTSNQPQHF
CDR3nt: TGTGCCAGCAGCTTAGGAGGTACTAGCAATCAGCCCCAGCATTTT

abundance: -
j_gene: TRBJ2-1
d_gene: TRBD2
len: 16
v_gene: TRBV12-3/TRBV12-4
CDR3aa: CASTSPSGMSYNEQFF
CDR3nt: TGTGCCAGCACCAGCCCTAGCGGGATGTCATACAATGAGCAGTTCTTC

abundance: -
j_gene: TRBJ1-2
d_gene: -
len: 14
v_gene: TRBV7-9
CDR3aa: CASSQVGKAYGYTF
CDR3nt: TGCGCCAGCAGCCAAGTGGGAAAGGCGTATGGCTACACCTTC

abundance: once
j_gene: TRBJ2-1
d_gene: TRBD2
len: 14
v_gene: TRBV6-1
CDR3aa: CASSRASGNNEQFF
CDR3nt: TGTGCCAGCAGCCGGGCTAGCGGCAACAATGAGCAGTTCTTC

abundance: -
j_gene: TRBJ2-5
d_gene: TRBD1
len: 17
v_gene: TRBV20-1
CDR3aa: CSARGGTVVGMQETQYF
CDR3nt: TGCAGTGCTAGAGGAGGGACAGTGGTGGGGATGCAAGAGACCCAGTACTTC

abundance: -
j_gene: TRBJ2-3
d_gene: TRBD2
len: 17
v_gene: TRBV5-1
CDR3aa: CASSLGLLAGGEDTQYF
CDR3nt: TGCGCCAGCAGCTTGGGCTTACTAGCGGGAGGTGAAGATACGCAGTATTTT

abundance: -
j_gene: TRBJ1-1
d_gene: TRBD1
len: 18
v_gene: TRBV11-2
CDR3aa: CASSLTRTGVPLNTEAFF
CDR3nt: TGTGCCAGCAGCCTTACCCGCACAGGGGTGCCCTTGAACACTGAAGCTTTCTTT

abundance: -
j_gene: TRBJ2-5
d_gene: TRBD1
len: 16
v_gene: TRBV11-1
CDR3aa: CASSQRDRVYQETQYF
CDR3nt: TGTGCCAGCAGCCAAAGGGACAGGGTTTACCAAGAGACCCAGTACTTC

abundance: once
j_gene: TRBJ1-2
d_gene: -
len: 13
v_gene: TRBV14
CDR3aa: CASSQQGRHGYTF
CDR3nt: TGTGCCAGCAGCCAACAGGGGAGGCATGGCTACACCTTC

abundance: -
j_gene: TRBJ2-7
d_gene: TRBD1
len: 14
v_gene: TRBV27
CDR3aa: CASSSRDSSLGQYF
CDR3nt: TGTGCCAGCAGCTCCCGGGACAGCAGCCTGGGGCAGTACTTC

abundance: -
j_gene: TRBJ2-7
d_gene: -
len: 14
v_gene: TRBV29-1
CDR3aa: CSVEMGSKGYEQYF
CDR3nt: TGCAGCGTTGAAATGGGATCAAAAGGCTACGAGCAGTACTTC

abundance: few
j_gene: TRBJ1-3
d_gene: -
len: 15
v_gene: TRBV19
CDR3aa: CASSILAGGGNTIYF
CDR3nt: TGTGCCAGTAGTATTTTGGCTGGAGGTGGAAACACCATATATTTT

abundance: -
j_gene: TRBJ2-5
d_gene: -
len: 11
v_gene: TRBV2
CDR3aa: CASSALETQYF
CDR3nt: TGTGCCAGCAGTGCCCTAGAGACCCAGTACTTC

abundance: -
j_gene: TRBJ2-7
d_gene: -
len: 15
v_gene: TRBV6-1
CDR3aa: CASSDMAGGGYEQYF
CDR3nt: TGTGCCAGCAGTGATATGGCCGGGGGCGGGTACGAGCAGTACTTC

abundance: once
j_gene: TRBJ1-5
d_gene: -
len: 12
v_gene: TRBV10-3
CDR3aa: CAISESRQPQHF
CDR3nt: TGTGCCATCAGTGAGTCGAGGCAGCCCCAGCATTTT

abundance: -
j_gene: TRBJ1-6
d_gene: -
len: 14
v_gene: TRBV20-1
CDR3aa: CSASGRPYNSPLHF
CDR3nt: TGCAGTGCATCAGGCCGACCCTATAATTCACCCCTCCACTTT

abundance: -
j_gene: TRBJ2-7
d_gene: -
len: 14
v_gene: TRBV28
CDR3aa: CASRGGQRNYEQYF
CDR3nt: TGTGCCAGCAGGGGGGGCCAACGAAACTACGAGCAGTACTTC

abundance: -
j_gene: TRBJ2-7
d_gene: -
len: 13
v_gene: TRBV12-3/TRBV12-4
CDR3aa: CASREAARGEQYF
CDR3nt: TGTGCCAGCAGAGAAGCGGCAAGGGGTGAGCAGTACTTC

abundance: -
j_gene: TRBJ2-5
d_gene: -
len: 14
v_gene: TRBV11-2
CDR3aa: CASSTRDPQETQYF
CDR3nt: TGTGCCAGCAGCACCCGGGACCCCCAAGAGACCCAGTACTTC

abundance: -
j_gene: TRBJ1-2
d_gene: -
len: 13
v_gene: TRBV19
CDR3aa: CASTVQSNYGYTF
CDR3nt: TGTGCCAGTACGGTACAGTCTAACTATGGCTACACCTTC

abundance: -
j_gene: TRBJ1-1
d_gene: -
len: 14
v_gene: TRBV27
CDR3aa: CASRQVGVLTEAFF
CDR3nt: TGTGCCAGCAGACAGGTTGGGGTTCTTACTGAAGCTTTCTTT

abundance: -
j_gene: TRBJ2-3
d_gene: TRBD2
len: 13
v_gene: TRBV28
CDR3aa: CASSSGSADTQYF
CDR3nt: TGTGCCAGCAGTAGCGGGAGCGCCGATACGCAGTATTTT

abundance: -
j_gene: TRBJ1-3
d_gene: -
len: 13
v_gene: TRBV20-1
CDR3aa: CSARTAGGNTIYF
CDR3nt: TGCAGTGCTAGGACGGCGGGGGGAAACACCATATATTTT

abundance: few
j_gene: TRBJ1-3
d_gene: -
len: 13
v_gene: TRBV20-1
CDR3aa: CSASRGSGNTIYF
CDR3nt: TGCAGTGCTAGTAGGGGCTCTGGAAACACCATATATTTT

abundance: -
j_gene: TRBJ2-1
d_gene: TRBD1
len: 15
v_gene: TRBV5-8
CDR3aa: CASSLGQGSSYEQFF
CDR3nt: TGTGCCAGCAGCTTGGGACAGGGAAGTAGTTATGAGCAGTTCTTC

abundance: medium-sized
j_gene: TRBJ2-2
d_gene: TRBD1
len: 16
v_gene: TRBV7-2
CDR3aa: CASSYTGTVFTGELFF
CDR3nt: TGTGCCAGCAGCTATACCGGGACAGTATTCACCGGGGAGCTGTTTTTT

abundance: -
j_gene: TRBJ2-3
d_gene: -
len: 15
v_gene: TRBV18
CDR3aa: CASSPPGLFTDTQYF
CDR3nt: TGTGCCAGCTCACCACCTGGCCTTTTCACAGATACGCAGTATTTT

abundance: -
j_gene: TRBJ1-1
d_gene: -
len: 14
v_gene: TRBV20-1
CDR3aa: CSATRHFLETEAFF
CDR3nt: TGCAGTGCTACGAGACACTTCCTTGAGACTGAAGCTTTCTTT

abundance: -
j_gene: TRBJ1-6
d_gene: -
len: 15
v_gene: TRBV20-1
CDR3aa: CSARGDRLGNSPLHF
CDR3nt: TGCAGTGCTCGAGGTGACAGGTTGGGGAATTCACCCCTCCACTTT

abundance: -
j_gene: TRBJ1-2
d_gene: -
len: 12
v_gene: TRBV20-1
CDR3aa: CSANRDLDGYTF
CDR3nt: TGCAGTGCTAACAGGGATTTAGATGGCTACACCTTC

abundance: -
j_gene: TRBJ1-1
d_gene: -
len: 15
v_gene: TRBV19
CDR3aa: CASSTWTRTNTEAFF
CDR3nt: TGTGCCAGTAGTACCTGGACAAGGACGAACACTGAAGCTTTCTTT